The T cell receptor beta chain under discussion was sequenced for a study of human T cells and chemical hapten exposure. Across the whole study: Scalp application of diphenylcyclopropenone was performed weekly in patients across the entire roughly 23-week study. Chiefly women, the patients showed alopecia areata, totalis or universalis.

Time point specified: pre-sensitization, week 0. Stated treatment: therapeutic diphenylcyclopropenone sensitization with weekly scalp DPC. Germline CDR1 is MNHEY and CDR2 is SVGAGI. The CDR3 extends over 13 amino acids. Trimming shortened V by 7 bases and J by 14 bases, and 21 bases separated the two germline ends. Via MiXCR, TCRdb re-called the RACE reads, giving one row per CDR3 protein. The table records roughly 380,000 distinct CDR3 sequences, roughly 5% of them present only once. General study findings and limits: Among expanded TCRs, significantly more large CDR3 similarity clusters formed than among controls.

This clonotype was found many times. Its antigen is not known. This TCR derives from a woman aged 45-60 years with alopecia areata. Some clones in this sample may be carry-over from other donors' samples. J is TRBJ2-1 and V is TRBV6-5; D is possibly TRBD2 (7 bases). The source material was whole blood, sampled in connection with sensitization to the hapten diphenylcyclopropenone (DPC). The CDR3 spells CASTNTGREGEFF. The CDR3 DNA sequence: TGTGCCAGCACCAATACTGGGAGGGAGGGGGAGTTCTTC.